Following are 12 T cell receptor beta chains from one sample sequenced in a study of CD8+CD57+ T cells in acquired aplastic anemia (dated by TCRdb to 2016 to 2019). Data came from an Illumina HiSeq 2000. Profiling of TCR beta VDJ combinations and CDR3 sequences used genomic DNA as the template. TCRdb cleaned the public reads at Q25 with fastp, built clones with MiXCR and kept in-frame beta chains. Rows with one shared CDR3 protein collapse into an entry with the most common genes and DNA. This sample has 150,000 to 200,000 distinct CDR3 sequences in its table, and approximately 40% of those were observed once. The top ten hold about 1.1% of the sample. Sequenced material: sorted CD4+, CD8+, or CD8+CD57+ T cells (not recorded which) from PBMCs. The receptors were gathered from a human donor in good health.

CDR3 bases: TGTGCCAGCAGCTTATCAGGGGACGGCTACAATGAGCAGTTCTTC. This codes for CASSLSGDGYNEQFF. The chain joins TRBV7-3 to TRBJ2-1; possible D gene TRBD1, 6 bases. Germline CDR1 is SGHTA and CDR2 is FQGTGA. This CDR3 comprises 15 residues. Trimming pared 2 bases from V and 3 bases from J, leaving 11 bases between. Filled out from reference TRBV7-3 and TRBJ2-1, the complete variable domain reads GAGVSQTPSNKVTEKGKYVELRCDPISGHTALYWYRQSLGQGPEFLIYFQGTGAADDSGLPNDRFFAVRPEGSVSTLKIQRTERGDSAVYLCASSLSGDGYNEQFFGPGTRLTVL.

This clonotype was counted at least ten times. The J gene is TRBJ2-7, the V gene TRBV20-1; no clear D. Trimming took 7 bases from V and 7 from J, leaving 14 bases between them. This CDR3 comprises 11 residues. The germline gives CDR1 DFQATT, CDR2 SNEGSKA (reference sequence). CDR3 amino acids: CSVPGTLEQYF. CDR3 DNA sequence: TGCAGTGTCCCGGGCACCCTGGAGCAGTACTTC.

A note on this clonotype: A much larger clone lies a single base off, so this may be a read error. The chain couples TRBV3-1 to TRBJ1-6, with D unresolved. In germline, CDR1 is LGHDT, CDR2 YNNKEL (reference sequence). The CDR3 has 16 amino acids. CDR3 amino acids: CANSRRQPTINSPLHF. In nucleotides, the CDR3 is TGTGCCAACAGCCGCCGACAACCGACGATAAATTCACCCCTCCACTTT.

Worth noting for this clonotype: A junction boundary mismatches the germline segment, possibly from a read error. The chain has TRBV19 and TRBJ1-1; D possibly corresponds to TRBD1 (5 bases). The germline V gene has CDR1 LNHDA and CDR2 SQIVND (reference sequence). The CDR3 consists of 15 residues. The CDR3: CASSMARTVDTEASF. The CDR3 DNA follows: TGTGCCAGTAGTATGGCTCGGACCGTGGACACTGAAGCTTCCTTT.

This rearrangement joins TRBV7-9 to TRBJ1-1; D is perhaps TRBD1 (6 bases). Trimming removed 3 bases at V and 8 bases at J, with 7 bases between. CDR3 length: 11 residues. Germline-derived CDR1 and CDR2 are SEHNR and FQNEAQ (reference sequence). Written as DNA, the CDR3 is TGTGCCAGCAGCTTCACAGGGGAAGCTTTCTTT. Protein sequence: CASSFTGEAFF.

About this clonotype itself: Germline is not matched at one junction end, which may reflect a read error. The DNA for the CDR3 is TGTGCCGGCAGCCCATCACGGGACACCGGGGAGCTGTTTTTT. Translation gives CAGSPSRDTGELFF. The V gene is TRBV7-8, the J gene TRBJ2-2, with D uncertain. The CDR3 length is 14 residues. CDR1 SGHVS and CDR2 FQNEAQ come from the germline V gene.

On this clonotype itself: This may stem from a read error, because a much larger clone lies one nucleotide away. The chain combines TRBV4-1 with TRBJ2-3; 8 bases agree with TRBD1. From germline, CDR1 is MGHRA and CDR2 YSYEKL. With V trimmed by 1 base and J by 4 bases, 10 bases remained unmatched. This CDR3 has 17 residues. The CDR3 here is CASSQVWRQGSADTQYF. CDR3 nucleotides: TGCGCCAGCAGCCAAGTGTGGAGACAGGGGTCGGCAGATACGCAGTATTTT.

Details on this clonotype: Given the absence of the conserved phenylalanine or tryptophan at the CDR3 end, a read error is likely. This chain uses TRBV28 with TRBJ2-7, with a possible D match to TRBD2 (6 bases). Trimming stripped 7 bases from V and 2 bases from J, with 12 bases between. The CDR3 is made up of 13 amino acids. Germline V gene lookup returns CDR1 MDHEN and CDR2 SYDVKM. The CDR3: CASILREPYEQYL. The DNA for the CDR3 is TGTGCCAGCATCTTACGGGAGCCCTACGAGCAGTACCTC.

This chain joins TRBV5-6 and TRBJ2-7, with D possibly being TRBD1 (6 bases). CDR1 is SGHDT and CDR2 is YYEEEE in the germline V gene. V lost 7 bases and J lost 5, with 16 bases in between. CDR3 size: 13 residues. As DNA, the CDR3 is TGTGCCAGCGGACCTTATGGGGGCAACGAGCAGTACTTC. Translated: CASGPYGGNEQYF. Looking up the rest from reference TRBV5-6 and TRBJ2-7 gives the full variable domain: DAGVTQSPTHLIKTRGQQVTLRCSPKSGHDTVSWYQQALGQGPQFIFQYYEEEERQRGNFPDRFSGHQFPNYSSELNVNALLLGDSALYLCASGPYGGNEQYFGPGTRLTVT.

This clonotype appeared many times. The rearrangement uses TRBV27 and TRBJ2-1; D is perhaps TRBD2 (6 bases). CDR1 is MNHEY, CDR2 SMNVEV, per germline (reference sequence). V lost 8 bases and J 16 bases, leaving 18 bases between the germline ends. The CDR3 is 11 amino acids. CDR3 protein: CASGRTGGDFF. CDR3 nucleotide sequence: TGTGCCAGCGGACGGACTGGAGGGGACTTCTTC.

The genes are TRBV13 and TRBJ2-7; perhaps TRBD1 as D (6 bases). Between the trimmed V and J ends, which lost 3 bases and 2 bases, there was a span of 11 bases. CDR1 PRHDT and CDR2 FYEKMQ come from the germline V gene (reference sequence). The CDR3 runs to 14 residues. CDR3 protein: CASSFGQRTYEQYF. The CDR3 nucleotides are TGTGCCAGCAGCTTCGGACAGCGGACCTACGAGCAGTACTTC.

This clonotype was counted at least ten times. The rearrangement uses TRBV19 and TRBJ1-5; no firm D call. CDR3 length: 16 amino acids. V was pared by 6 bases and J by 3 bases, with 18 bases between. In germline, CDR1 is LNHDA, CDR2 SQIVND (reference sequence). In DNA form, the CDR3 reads TGTGCCAGTAGCACATTCGTGGCCACCGACAATCAGCCCCAGCATTTT. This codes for CASSTFVATDNQPQHF.